These 5 T cell receptor beta chains were sequenced from one sample in a study of early T cells in non-severe SARS-CoV-2 infection. TCRdb used MiXCR to reprocess the 5' RACE reads, holding one entry per CDR3 protein. Of around 62,000 distinct CDR3 sequences detected, over 4.5% appear once; the ten largest clones hold just under 5%. Material: whole blood. The receptors come from an adult who was a healthcare worker with PCR-confirmed SARS-CoV-2 infection or an uninfected control (not recorded which).

The sample holds a few counts of this clonotype. This chain uses TRBV29-1 with TRBJ2-3, with D perhaps TRBD1 or TRBD2 (6 bases each). Germline assignment: CDR1 SQVTM and CDR2 ANQGSEA. This CDR3 contains 17 residues. Deletions cut 1 base from V and 0 bases from J, with 17 bases between. CDR3 sequence (DNA): TGCAGCGTTGAAGGGGGGGCTATCATCCTTAGCACAGATACGCAGTATTTT. As protein: CSVEGGAIILSTDTQYF.

This clonotype appeared many times. The rearrangement uses TRBV7-8 and TRBJ2-7, with D perhaps given as TRBD1 or TRBD2 (6 bases each). V was pared by 5 bases and J by 5 bases, with 22 bases between. CDR3 length equals 16 residues. Germline V gene lookup returns CDR1 SGHVS and CDR2 FQNEAQ. This CDR3 is CASSLTGARPFDEQYF. CDR3 nucleotide sequence: TGTGCCAGCAGCCTAACGGGGGCACGGCCATTCGACGAGCAGTACTTC. The variable domain in full, with the rest retrieved from reference TRBV7-8 and TRBJ2-7, is GAGVSQSPRYKVAKRGQDVALRCDPISGHVSLFWYQQALGQGPEFLTYFQNEAQLDKSGLPSDRFFAERPEGSVSTLKIQRTQQEDSAVYLCASSLTGARPFDEQYFGPGTRLTVT.

This clonotype was observed at least ten times. This chain links TRBV7-2 with TRBJ2-3; TRBD2 agrees at 10 bases. Germline V gives CDR1 SGHTA, CDR2 FQGNSA. This CDR3 has 16 amino acids. Trimming took 8 bases from V and 5 from J; bases not matched to a gene: 13. CDR3 protein: CASGHGLAATGDTQYF. CDR3 nucleotides: TGTGCCAGCGGTCACGGACTAGCGGCCACGGGAGATACGCAGTATTTT.

This clonotype was seen repeatedly, ten times or more. The chain carries TRBV14 and TRBJ2-3, with 7 nucleotides matching TRBD1. V shed 1 base and J 4 bases; nucleotides not matched to a gene: 2. The CDR3 is made up of 14 amino acids. The germline V gene encodes CDR1 SGHDN and CDR2 FVKESK. CDR3 nucleotide sequence: TGTGCCAGCAGCCAAGCAACAGGGGCAGATACGCAGTATTTT. Translated, it gives CASSQATGADTQYF.

This clonotype was picked up many times. The V gene is TRBV19, the J gene TRBJ2-7; TRBD1 matches 7 bases. This CDR3 region has 15 residues. Trimming at V came to 10 bases and at J to 3 bases, leaving 15 bases not matched to a gene. The germline V gene encodes CDR1 LNHDA and CDR2 SQIVND (reference sequence). This CDR3 reads CATIRTLPGGYEQYF. In nucleotides, the CDR3 is TGTGCCACCATAAGGACCCTTCCAGGGGGCTACGAGCAGTACTTC.